What follows are 10 T cell receptor beta chains derived from one specimen sequenced in a study of Ad26.COV2.S vaccination and SARS-CoV-2 variants. The repertoire was sequenced with immunoSEQ multiplex PCR; TCRdb's copy has only in-frame clones and lacks some. The sample lists some 290,000 clones; 70% to 90% were seen once. The treatment was: 15 to 20 received Ad26.COV2.S at low or high dose, single or two shots; roughly five received placebo; per-sample allocation not given. The samples were gathered on day 63 after the first injection of vaccine or placebo. The sequencing here drew on peripheral blood, taken in a trial of Ad26.COV2.S vaccine versus placebo. The origin of the receptors is a person between 18 and 59 years old who received the Ad26.COV2.S COVID-19 vaccine or a placebo.

The chain joins TRBV5-1 to TRBJ2-3; TRBD1 is a possible D gene (5 bases). The germline V and J ends were trimmed by 0 bases and 4 bases, with 12 bases remaining between them. The CDR3 is 15 residues long. CDR1 is SGHRS and CDR2 is YFSETQ in the germline V gene. In DNA, the CDR3 is TGCGCCAGCAGCTTGGCCGGGCAGGGTCCAGATACGCAGTATTTT. This gives the protein CASSLAGQGPDTQYF.

The rearrangement uses TRBV28 and TRBJ1-6, with 7 bases fitting TRBD1. The V segment lost 6 bases and the J segment 0 bases; nucleotides outside the gene matches: 14. The CDR3 is 19 amino acids. The germline CDR1 and CDR2 sequences are MDHEN and SYDVKM. CDR3 protein: CASSLRTGYYSSYNSPLHF. CDR3 DNA sequence: TGTGCCAGCAGCCTGAGGACAGGATATTACAGCTCCTATAATTCACCCCTCCACTTT.

This clone has just a few counts. The chain combines TRBV2 with TRBJ1-2; the match to TRBD1 covers 10 bases. Germline assignment: CDR1 SNHLY and CDR2 FYNNEI. The V segment lost 7 bases and the J segment 7 bases; nucleotides outside the gene matches: 12. The CDR3 is 15 residues long. The CDR3 region is CASTREDRGVFGYTF. CDR3 bases: TGTGCCAGCACCAGAGAGGACAGGGGGGTTTTTGGCTACACCTTC.

The chain is built from TRBV5-6 and TRBJ2-2, with TRBD1 as a possible D gene (6 bases). The ends were cut back, 0 bases at V and 5 bases at J, with 11 bases in the middle. Germline V gene lookup returns CDR1 SGHDT and CDR2 YYEEEE. CDR3 length: 15 residues. DNA of the CDR3: TGTGCCAGCAGCTTGGTGACAGGATGGACCGGGGAGCTGTTTTTT. Translation: CASSLVTGWTGELFF.

V usage is TRBV19 and J usage is TRBJ2-3, with 8 positions matching TRBD1. The CDR3 runs to 20 residues. Germline CDR1 is LNHDA and CDR2 is SQIVND (reference sequence). With 7 bases clipped from V and 0 bases from J, the junction kept 21 bases outside the gene matches. The CDR3 sequence: CASTHPRGPLPPPSTDTQYF. CDR3 sequence (DNA): TGTGCCAGTACTCACCCCAGGGGGCCCCTTCCCCCTCCTAGCACAGATACGCAGTATTTT.

The chain combines TRBV5-6 with TRBJ2-3, with 10 bases fitting TRBD2. V shed 4 bases, J shed 2 bases, and the junction held 4 bases outside the gene matches. The CDR3 is made up of 15 amino acids. Germline V CDR1 and CDR2: SGHDT, YYEEEE. In DNA form, the CDR3 reads TGTGCCAGCAGCGGGACTAGCGCCTACACAGATACGCAGTATTTT. Protein: CASSGTSAYTDTQYF.

J is TRBJ2-6 and V is TRBV15, with a possible D match to TRBD2 (7 bases). Deletions cut 0 bases from V and 0 bases from J, with 18 bases between. The CDR3 spans 20 residues. Germline CDR1 reads LNHNV; CDR2 reads YYDKDF (reference sequence). CDR3: CATSRDPWGGPSSGANVLTF. CDR3 nucleotides: TGTGCCACCAGCAGAGACCCCTGGGGGGGCCCCAGCTCTGGGGCCAACGTCCTGACTTTC.

The V call is TRBV10-3, the J call TRBJ1-6; D gene ambiguous. CDR1 is ENHRY and CDR2 is SYGVKD in the germline V gene. Trimming took 2 bases from V and 6 from J, leaving 5 bases between them. The CDR3 runs 13 residues. The CDR3 sequence is CAISESGNSPLHF. In DNA, the CDR3 is TGTGCCATCAGTGAGAGCGGTAATTCACCCCTCCACTTT.

The gene calls are TRBV5-1 and TRBJ1-1; no clear D. The V gene's germline CDR1 is SGHRS and CDR2 YFSETQ. The CDR3 sequence is 13 residues long. The germline V and J ends were trimmed by 0 bases and 5 bases, with 8 bases remaining between them. Here the CDR3 DNA reads TGCGCCAGCAGCTTGGGGGGTAAGACTGAAGCTTTCTTT. It specifies CASSLGGKTEAFF.

This clone has only a few counts. The gene calls are TRBV5-1 and TRBJ1-2; tentatively, D is TRBD1 (6 bases). This CDR3 has 15 amino acids. Germline V gene lookup returns CDR1 SGHRS and CDR2 YFSETQ. Trimming pared 0 bases from V and 2 bases from J, leaving 11 bases between. CDR3 in amino acids: CASSLDTGANYGYTF. In DNA form, the CDR3 reads TGCGCCAGCAGCTTGGATACGGGGGCGAACTATGGCTACACCTTC. The full variable domain, its missing parts supplied by reference TRBV5-1 and TRBJ1-2, is KAGVTQTPRYLIKTRGQQVTLSCSPISGHRSVSWYQQTPGQGLQFLFEYFSETQRNKGNFPGRFSGRQFSNSRSEMNVSTLELGDSALYLCASSLDTGANYGYTFGSGTRLTVV.